This is a list of T cell receptor beta chains from one sample in a study of Graves' ophthalmopathy and Graves' hyperthyroidism. MiXCR, applied by TCRdb to the multiplex PCR reads, yields one record per CDR3 protein. This table has about 740,000 distinct CDR3 sequences, roughly 40% appearing once. Sequenced input: peripheral blood. Receptors were obtained from an adult man with Graves' ophthalmopathy. Both conserved end residues are part of each CDR3. Fields, in order: D gene, V gene, CDR3 length, J gene, clone size, CDR3 DNA, CDR3 protein. A D gene is named only where the DNA matches it firmly. Size values are once, few and many counts, or a class for expanded clones, and some rows have none.

-	TRBV30	11	TRBJ1-1	few	TGTGCCTGGAGTGACACAGGGAAAGCTTTCTTT	CAWSDTGKAFF
TRBD2	TRBV20-1	16	TRBJ2-5	many	TGCAGTGCTGCGGGGACTAGCGGGGGGGCCGGAGAGACCCAGTACTTC	CSAAGTSGGAGETQYF
-	TRBV20-1	20	TRBJ2-7	-	TGCAGTGCCCTACCGCCACGGGACTCCCAACCACTTGTAGGTGCCTACGAGCAGTACTTC	CSALPPRDSQPLVGAYEQYF
-	TRBV29-1	14	TRBJ2-7	-	TGCAGCCAAGGCCCCCAGCCGGGCACCTACGAGCAGTACTTC	CSQGPQPGTYEQYF
TRBD2	TRBV7-9	14	TRBJ2-7	-	TGTGCCAGCAGTTCATACCGGGAGGACTACGAGCAGTACTTC	CASSSYREDYEQYF
-	TRBV7-9	15	TRBJ2-7	-	TGTGCCAGCAGCTTCGGATTAAGTGGACTCTACGAGCAGTACTTC	CASSFGLSGLYEQYF
-	TRBV7-6	14	TRBJ2-7	-	TGTGCCAGCAGCCCTGGAGGGGGACCCTACGAGCAGTACTTC	CASSPGGGPYEQYF
-	TRBV2	12	TRBJ1-2	-	TGTGCCAGCAAGGACACAAGCTATGGCTACACCTTC	CASKDTSYGYTF
TRBD1	TRBV2	15	TRBJ1-6	many	TGTGCCAGCAGTGGGACAGGGGCTAGGAATTCACCCCTCCACTTT	CASSGTGARNSPLHF
TRBD2	TRBV9	15	TRBJ2-7	-	TGTGCCAGCGGCGTAGGTTCTAGCGGGAGCTACGAGCAGTACTTC	CASGVGSSGSYEQYF
-	TRBV19	14	TRBJ1-5	many	TGTGCCAGTAGTATCGCCCTTAAAAATCAGCCCCAGCATTTT	CASSIALKNQPQHF
TRBD1	TRBV7-9	11	TRBJ1-1	many	TGTGCCAGCAGCTCATACAGGGGAGCTTTCTTT	CASSSYRGAFF
-	TRBV7-3	13	TRBJ2-7	-	TGTGCCAGCAGCTTCGGGCCTTACTACGAGCAGTACTTC	CASSFGPYYEQYF
-	TRBV29-1	14	TRBJ1-1	many	TGCAGCGTTGATTTGCCAAGATTGAACACTGAAGCTTTCTTT	CSVDLPRLNTEAFF
-	TRBV15	13	TRBJ1-4	many	TGTGCCACCAGCCCCCGGACAGTTGAAAAACTGTTTTTT	CATSPRTVEKLFF
-	TRBV13	16	TRBJ1-1	few	TGTGCCAGCAGCTTAGTGGTTCAGGTTTCGAACACTGAAGCTTTCTTT	CASSLVVQVSNTEAFF
-	TRBV20-1	13	TRBJ2-7	-	TGCAGCTTAGATCCCCCAGGACACTACGAGCAGTACTTC	CSLDPPGHYEQYF
-	TRBV15	12	TRBJ2-7	-	TGTGCCACCAGCAGAGATTTCGGCGATCAGTACTTC	CATSRDFGDQYF